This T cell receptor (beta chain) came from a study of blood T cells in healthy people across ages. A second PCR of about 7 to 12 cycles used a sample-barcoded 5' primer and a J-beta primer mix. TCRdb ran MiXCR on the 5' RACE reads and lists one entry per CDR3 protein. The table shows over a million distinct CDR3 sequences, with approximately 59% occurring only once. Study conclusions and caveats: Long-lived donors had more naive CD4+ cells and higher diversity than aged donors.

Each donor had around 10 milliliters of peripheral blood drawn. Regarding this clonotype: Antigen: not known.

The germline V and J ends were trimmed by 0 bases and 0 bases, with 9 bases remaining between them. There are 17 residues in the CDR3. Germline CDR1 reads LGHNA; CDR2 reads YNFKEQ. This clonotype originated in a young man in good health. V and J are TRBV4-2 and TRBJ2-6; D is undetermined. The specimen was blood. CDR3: CASSQEGISSGANVLTF. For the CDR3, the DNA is TGTGCCAGCAGCCAAGAGGGAATTAGCTCTGGGGCCAACGTCCTGACTTTC.